This T cell receptor (beta chain) is drawn from a study of shared clonotypes between healthy human individuals. Study-wide results and caveats: Incomplete sequencing of sorted subsets was indicated by rarefaction despite large depth. Naive CD4 clonotype sharing across a few donors was approximately 5%.

Naive CD8 cells comprised CD45RO-negative, CCR7-positively selected cells, excluding terminally differentiated effector memory CD45RA+ cells. Healthy HIV-negative adults with no recent acute infections or vaccinations were recruited as donors. Germline CDR1 SGDLS, CDR2 YYNGEE. The CDR3 consists of 14 residues. Trimming cost V 1 base and J 9 bases, with 14 bases left between them. Profiling relied on immunoSEQ multiplex PCR, and the TCRdb table lists in-frame clones only, not all of them. The data hold more than 2 million clones, with 80% to 95% observed a single time. This clone was detected only once. Antigen specificity is unknown.

The origin of this receptor is a man aged 18 to 29 in good health. Some clones in this sample may be carry-over from other donors' samples. The source material was naive CD8+ T cells from PBMCs. The chain recombines TRBV9 with TRBJ1-3; no firm D call. This CDR3 is CASSVTGREATIYF. CDR3 coding DNA: TGTGCCAGCAGCGTAACCGGGCGGGAGGCCACCATATATTTT.